This TCR beta chain was captured in a study of T cells in Graves' hyperthyroidism and ophthalmopathy. No progression to ophthalmopathy during 18 months of follow-up defined stable disease. In making diagnoses, clinical symptoms, serum thyroxine and TRAb, thyroid ultrasound and orbital computed tomography were all used. RNA transcripts provided the source from which TCR beta CDR3 regions were amplified. The TCR CDR3 was amplified in a first-round RT-PCR using the HTBI primer set. MiXCR, run by TCRdb on the multiplex PCR reads, gives a single entry per CDR3 protein. The table lists around 540,000 distinct CDR3 sequences, 35% to 55% of them singletons, with 6.5% to 9% in the top ten. Specimen: peripheral blood or thyroid tissue (not recorded which). The clonotype was recovered from a woman under 30 with Graves' hyperthyroidism.

CDR3 coding DNA: TGTGCCAGCAGCCCAGGGTATCCCGACGGCTACACCTTC. It specifies CASSPGYPDGYTF. This chain links TRBV25-1 with TRBJ1-2; D might be TRBD1 (5 bases). Trimming took off 6 bases at V and 8 bases at J, with 16 bases between the two ends. The CDR3 sequence is 13 residues long. Germline CDR1 reads MGHDK; CDR2 reads SYGVNS.